The subject of this entry is one TCR beta chain. The target antigen is unknown. These data belong to a study of T cells in Graves' hyperthyroidism and ophthalmopathy. About the research overall: Peripheral blood was acquired at first diagnosis, ahead of any therapy whatsoever.

Template material for amplifying TCR beta CDR3 regions consisted of RNA transcripts. HTBI primers were used for first-round RT-PCR of the TCR CDR3. TCRdb analysed the multiplex PCR reads with MiXCR anew, one entry per CDR3 protein. The table has hundreds of thousands of distinct CDR3 sequences, less than 25% seen once. Uncontrolled infection, other autoimmune disease, pregnancy and lactation each barred patients from inclusion. Diagnoses were established using clinical symptoms, serum thyroxine and TRAb, thyroid ultrasound and orbital computed tomography. General study results and limits: A 13 V-J signature model discriminated ophthalmopathy versus stable hyperthyroidism.

Deletions cut 2 bases from V and 3 bases from J, with 12 bases between. Germline assignment: CDR1 MNHEY and CDR2 SMNVEV (reference sequence). This CDR3 contains 15 residues. The gene calls are TRBV27 and TRBJ2-3; weak D call: TRBD2 (5 bases). The sequenced material came from blood. This clonotype was sampled from a man aged 30 to 39 with Graves' ophthalmopathy. The CDR3 sequence: CASSLGLLSTDTQYF. In nucleotides, the CDR3 is TGTGCCAGCAGTTTAGGACTGCTCAGTACAGATACGCAGTATTTT.